The source of this T cell receptor beta chain is a study of breast tumors, draining lymph nodes, adjacent tissues. Findings of the study overall: Findings are consistent with lymph node origin and intratumoral expansion of most tumor T cells. Compared with lymph nodes, tumors were less diverse; compared with nontumor tissue, more. Data only fit, rather than demonstrated, lymph node origin of most tumor T cells.

CDR1 is DFQATT and CDR2 is SNEGSKA in the germline V gene (reference sequence). This CDR3 has 12 residues. The trim removed 6 bases at V and 12 bases at J, leaving 8 bases unmatched. This clonotype was seen repeatedly, ten times or more. The antigen remains unidentified. TCRdb called the multiplex PCR reads again in MiXCR, with one record for every CDR3 protein. This sample has some 230,000 distinct CDR3 sequences; about 34% occur once, and the top ten carry 3.6%. Axillary draining lymph nodes of breast cancer patients supplied the node samples. The chain carries TRBV20-1 and TRBJ2-1, with 10 bases aligning to TRBD2. The sequencing input was axillary lymph node tissue. This TCR derives from a female donor with breast cancer. Some clones in this sample may be carry-over from other donors' samples. CDR3 loop: CSADLAGERQFF. CDR3 coding DNA: TGCAGTGCAGACCTAGCGGGGGAGCGGCAGTTCTTC.